This TCR beta chain was identified during a study of cytomegalovirus exposure and HLA in healthy donors. The CDR3 spans 15 residues. With 3 bases removed from V and 0 bases from J, the gap between germline ends came to 12 bases. The germline gives CDR1 SGHNT, CDR2 YENEEA. Findings of the study overall: Follow-up analysis seemed to connect common viral pathogens with several of the most significant clusters identified. It was assumed in the presence/absence analyses that sequencing depth was roughly uniform across donors.

Primers for the PCR totalled 60 Vbeta and 13 Jbeta. Profiling relied on immunoSEQ multiplex PCR, and the TCRdb table lists in-frame clones only, not all of them. The sample lists roughly 250,000 clones; approximately 84% were seen once. Comments on this clone: Its cognate antigen is unknown.

The TCR was taken from a middle-aged woman in good health and CMV-seropositive. What was sequenced was PBMCs. The rearrangement uses TRBV11-3 and TRBJ2-7; D is uncertain. CDR3: CASSFTGFVSYEQYF. The CDR3 DNA reads as TGTGCCAGCAGCTTTACCGGGTTCGTCTCCTACGAGCAGTACTTC.